The text below deals with one TCR beta chain. Authors' analysis steps: Researchers report that nucleated cell counts were estimated from reference gene primer amplification. Produced via immunoSEQ multiplex PCR; TCRdb's table is partial and in-frame only. V and J calls and clone size come straight from that table; D and trimming were deduced from the DNA. The sample includes around 110,000 clones, about nine tenths of them seen just once. This sample stems from a study of blood T cell repertoires in COVID-19. Looking at the study overall: Both acute and convalescent COVID-19 samples were obtained from the United States, Italy and Spain. PBMCs, B-cell-depleted T cells, or T cells provided the cDNA or gDNA that made up the material.

The CDR3 is 15 residues long. Germline CDR1 and CDR2: SGHRS and YFSETQ. V lost 4 bases to trimming and J lost 1 base, with 14 bases between them. The sequence was collected from a man aged 40-50 years with acute or convalescent COVID-19. The sample was peripheral blood. The V call is TRBV5-1, the J call TRBJ1-1; D is possibly TRBD1 (5 bases). The CDR3 loop is CASSPIGGENTEAFF. CDR3 nucleotides: TGCGCCAGCAGCCCGATTGGGGGGGAGAACACTGAAGCTTTCTTT.